This T cell receptor beta chain was observed in a study of regulatory T cells in long-lasting Graves disease. Notes on the study in general: Among samples with persistent disease, TRBV28, TRBJ1-2 and TRBJ2-5 were favored. Lower TCR diversity was seen in persistent Graves' patients than in newly diagnosed ones. Rather than thyroid tissue, only peripheral blood underwent study.

For TCR beta, libraries came from iRepertoire HTBI primers and Arm-PCR of CDR3 regions. TCRdb reprocessed the multiplex PCR reads via MiXCR and lists one record per CDR3 protein. Here the sample spans 370,000 or so distinct CDR3 sequences, 15% to 20% being singletons. V lost 2 bases and J lost 11, with 9 bases in between. The CDR3 consists of 11 residues. This clonotype was seen repeatedly, ten times or more. Its matching antigen is unknown. Regarding time point: newly diagnosed GD, antithyroid drugs for less than 3 months. Preparation of the TCR library used RNA extracted from PBMCs. These sequences were also reported in another study, on T cells in Graves' hyperthyroidism and ophthalmopathy. As that study records: During a first-round RT-PCR of the TCR CDR3, the HTBI primer set was used.

This specimen consisted of peripheral blood mononuclear cells (PBMCs), obtained at new diagnosis, from a patient treated with antithyroid drugs. This TCR came from a woman between 18 and 29 years old with Graves disease. The gene calls are TRBV12-3 or TRBV12-4 and TRBJ1-1; D gene uncertain. The CDR3 DNA is TGTGCCAGCAGTTTATTCCAATCCGCTTTCTTT. Its translation is CASSLFQSAFF.